The 25 T cell receptor beta chains given below trace back to one sample, sequenced in a study of T cell repertoires in cytomegalovirus infection. TCRdb called the reads again in MiXCR, with one record for every CDR3 protein. The sample has 120,000 to 150,000 distinct CDR3 sequences, approximately 5.9% seen once. The sample taken for sequencing was PBMCs. The receptors shown here come from a human donor in good health (CMV status not recorded). Some clones in this sample may be carry-over from other donors' samples.

This rearrangement joins TRBV19 to TRBJ1-1, with 7 bases matching TRBD1. The junction had 3 bases not matched to a gene; V was cut back by 7 bases and J by 1 base. CDR1 LNHDA and CDR2 SQIVND come from the germline V gene (reference sequence). CDR3 length: 13 residues. CDR3 in amino acids: CASKRQGNTEAFF. DNA for the CDR3: TGTGCCAGTAAACGACAGGGGAACACTGAAGCTTTCTTT.

This clonotype was observed many times. The chain uses TRBV29-1 and TRBJ1-5; possible D gene TRBD1, 6 bases. The CDR3 consists of 13 residues. Looked up from germline, CDR1 is SQVTM and CDR2 is ANQGSEA. The V and J ends lost 4 bases and 6 bases respectively, with 13 bases between them. CDR3 DNA: TGCAGCGTTGTGGACCAGGGGAGTCAGCCCCAGCATTTT. It is translated as CSVVDQGSQPQHF.

The chain carries TRBV7-2 and TRBJ1-1, with 8 bases aligning to TRBD1. CDR3 length equals 14 residues. Per germline, CDR1 SGHTA and CDR2 FQGNSA. V gave up 6 bases and J gave up 6 bases; unmatched junction bases: 9. CDR3 in DNA: TGTGCCAGCAGGGACAGGGCCCTGAGATCTGAAGCTTTCTTT. It yields the protein CASRDRALRSEAFF.

This clonotype was observed many times. The gene calls are TRBV7-2 and TRBJ1-1; D is undetermined. Trimming removed 2 bases at V and 2 bases at J, with 9 bases between. CDR3 length: 14 amino acids. CDR1 and CDR2 (germline): SGHTA, FQGNSA. The CDR3 DNA reads as TGTGCCAGCAGCTTACCGTTAGACAACACTGAAGCTTTCTTT. Its translation: CASSLPLDNTEAFF. The whole variable domain, filled in from reference TRBV7-2 and TRBJ1-1, reads GAGVSQSPSNKVTEKGKDVELRCDPISGHTALYWYRQSLGQGLEFLIYFQGNSAPDKSGLPSDRFSAERTGGSVSTLTIQRTQQEDSAVYLCASSLPLDNTEAFFGQGTRLTVV.

This clonotype was seen ten or more times. V usage is TRBV6-6 and J usage is TRBJ1-1; D may be TRBD1 (5 bases). Per germline, CDR1 MNHNY and CDR2 SVGAGI (reference sequence). Trimming stripped 0 bases from V and 7 bases from J, with 12 bases between. The CDR3 is 14 residues long. CDR3 in DNA: TGTGCCAGCAGTTACTCCAGACAGACACTTGAAGCTTTCTTT. Amino acids: CASSYSRQTLEAFF.

This clonotype was recorded at least ten times. V gene TRBV20-1 combines with J gene TRBJ2-7, with unresolved D. Germline CDR1 and CDR2: DFQATT and SNEGSKA (reference sequence). The V end lost 3 bases, the J end lost 7 bases, and 10 bases lay between the germline ends. This CDR3 has 11 amino acids. The CDR3 DNA reads TGCAGTGCTAGGACCCAGAGGGAGCAGTACTTC. This gives the protein CSARTQREQYF.

This clonotype was recorded at least ten times. CDR3 DNA sequence: TGCGCCAGCAGCTTGAGGAGCGCATCCCCCGAGCCTGAAGCTTTCTTT. Translating it yields CASSLRSASPEPEAFF. This chain links TRBV5-1 with TRBJ1-1; D gene ambiguous. Germline CDR1 SGHRS, CDR2 YFSETQ. The V and J ends lost 1 base and 6 bases respectively, with 19 bases between them. The CDR3 loop spans 16 amino acids.

This clonotype appeared a few times. The CDR3 is CASRENFDTDTQYF. CDR3 in DNA: TGTGCCAGCAGAGAAAACTTTGATACAGATACGCAGTATTTT. J is TRBJ2-3 and V is TRBV28; D is unresolved. The CDR3 consists of 14 residues. With 6 bases removed from V and 3 bases from J, the gap between germline ends came to 13 bases. CDR1 and CDR2 (germline): MDHEN, SYDVKM. The variable domain in full, with the rest retrieved from reference TRBV28 and TRBJ2-3, is DVKVTQSSRYLVKRTGEKVFLECVQDMDHENMFWYRQDPGLGLRLIYFSYDVKMKEKGDIPEGYSVSREKKERFSLILESASTNQTSMYLCASRENFDTDTQYFGPGTRLTVL.

The V gene is TRBV29-1, the J gene TRBJ2-4; D unresolved. The CDR3 contains 11 residues. Germline CDR1 and CDR2: SQVTM and ANQGSEA. V was pared by 4 bases and J by 5 bases, with 6 bases between. The CDR3 protein is CSVVGQNIQYF. CDR3 nucleotides: TGCAGCGTTGTAGGGCAAAACATTCAGTACTTC.

This clonotype was observed many times. This rearrangement joins TRBV2 to TRBJ2-3; D is possibly TRBD1 (5 bases). The V gene's germline CDR1 is SNHLY and CDR2 FYNNEI. There are 14 residues in the CDR3. V lost 7 bases, J lost 1 base, and 12 bases lay in between. CDR3 in DNA: TGTGCCAGCACCAGGGCTGGGGGCACAGATACGCAGTATTTT. Its translation is CASTRAGGTDTQYF.

This clonotype has at least ten counts. The V gene is TRBV6-5, the J gene TRBJ2-4; 8 positions match TRBD1. V was clipped by 6 bases and J by 1 base; unmatched bases: 14. The germline V gene encodes CDR1 MNHEY and CDR2 SVGAGI. The CDR3 totals 18 residues. CDR3: CASRGRGTQGAAKNIQYF. In nucleotides, the CDR3 is TGTGCCAGCAGAGGCAGGGGCACTCAGGGGGCGGCCAAAAACATTCAGTACTTC.

About this clonotype itself: A read error may account for a junction end that differs from germline. The rearrangement uses TRBV30 and TRBJ2-1; 10 bases line up with TRBD2. CDR1 is GTSNPN and CDR2 is SVGIG in the germline V gene (reference sequence). The CDR3 is 13 residues long. The CDR3 is CARSGGAGNEQFF. DNA for the CDR3: TGTGCCCGGAGCGGGGGGGCCGGCAATGAGCAGTTCTTC.

This clonotype has just a few counts. The chain recombines TRBV9 with TRBJ2-2, with D tentatively TRBD2 (6 bases). CDR3 length: 16 amino acids. Trimming stripped 3 bases from V and 0 bases from J, with 12 bases between. The germline CDR1 and CDR2 sequences are SGDLS and YYNGEE. This CDR3 is CASSARLVANTGELFF. The DNA of the CDR3 is TGTGCCAGCAGCGCGAGACTAGTAGCGAACACCGGGGAGCTGTTTTTT.

This clonotype was seen many times. This chain connects TRBV7-2 to TRBJ1-3, with TRBD1 matching over 7 bases. The CDR3 length is 19 residues. V was clipped by 3 bases and J by 0 bases; unmatched bases: 14. Germline V gene data show CDR1 as SGHTA and CDR2 as FQGNSA. Here the CDR3 reads CASSFHLTQQGTSGNTIYF. CDR3 in DNA: TGTGCCAGCAGCTTCCATTTGACGCAACAGGGGACCTCTGGAAACACCATATATTTT.

This clonotype was observed many times. The rearrangement links TRBV20-1 to TRBJ2-2, with 8 positions matching TRBD1. The trim removed 6 bases at V and 5 bases at J, leaving 11 bases unmatched. CDR1 and CDR2 (germline): DFQATT, SNEGSKA (reference sequence). This CDR3 has 15 residues. In nucleotides, the CDR3 is TGCAGTGCCGTGGACAGGGCCGAGGGAACCGGGGAGCTGTTTTTT. It yields the protein CSAVDRAEGTGELFF.

The rearrangement uses TRBV6-5 and TRBJ1-2; perhaps TRBD1 as D (6 bases). Germline V lookup: CDR1 MNHEY, CDR2 SVGAGI. The CDR3 runs to 16 residues. Trimming pared 4 bases from V and 6 bases from J, leaving 21 bases between. The CDR3 here is CASSSLPVQGNNGYTF. In nucleotides, the CDR3 is TGTGCCAGCAGTTCCCTACCGGTACAGGGAAATAATGGCTACACCTTC.

Many counts were recorded for this clonotype. The gene calls are TRBV7-2 and TRBJ1-1; TRBD1 agrees at 9 bases. CDR1 is SGHTA and CDR2 is FQGNSA in the germline V gene. This CDR3 region has 14 residues. V trimming: 3 bases; J trimming: 4 bases; junction bases outside the gene matches: 3. The CDR3 sequence is CASSFLTGGTEAFF. The CDR3 DNA reads TGTGCCAGCAGCTTCCTGACAGGGGGCACTGAAGCTTTCTTT.

J is TRBJ2-1 and V is TRBV20-1; 8 nucleotides align to TRBD2. V shed 7 bases and J 7 bases; nucleotides not matched to a gene: 9. Germline V lookup: CDR1 DFQATT, CDR2 SNEGSKA (reference sequence). The CDR3 length is 13 residues. CDR3 nucleotides: TGCAGTGGAGGGGCGGGGGGTGGAAATGAGCAGTTCTTC. It encodes CSGGAGGGNEQFF.

This clonotype was observed a few times. The V call is TRBV5-4, the J call TRBJ1-3, with D unclear. Germline V gives CDR1 SGHNT, CDR2 YYREEE (reference sequence). Trimming took off 0 bases at V and 4 bases at J, with 17 bases between the two ends. The CDR3 consists of 17 residues. CDR3 coding DNA: TGTGCCAGCAGCTTGGCCCCCACAGAGAACGTCGGAAACACCATATATTTT. Translation gives CASSLAPTENVGNTIYF.

This clonotype came up many times. This sequence joins TRBV2 and TRBJ2-3; D is unresolved. This CDR3 spans 13 amino acids. V was trimmed by 4 bases and J by 6 bases, leaving 11 bases between them. Germline CDR1 and CDR2: SNHLY and FYNNEI. The CDR3 DNA sequence: TGTGCCAGCAGTGCCAGGAGTGCTGATACGCAGTATTTT. This translates into CASSARSADTQYF.

This clonotype was detected ten times or more. V gene TRBV7-6 combines with J gene TRBJ2-3; D remains ambiguous. The CDR3 is 15 amino acids. With 5 bases removed from V and 2 bases from J, the gap between germline ends came to 14 bases. Germline loops: CDR1 SGHVS, CDR2 FNYEAQ. CDR3 amino acids: CASSVTDRVTDTQYF. The CDR3 nucleotides read TGTGCCAGCAGCGTTACTGATCGGGTCACAGATACGCAGTATTTT.

This clonotype was counted ten times or more. The V call is TRBV7-2, the J call TRBJ1-1; D may be TRBD1 (5 bases). Trimming cost V 4 bases and J 4 bases, with 13 bases left between them. The germline V gene encodes CDR1 SGHTA and CDR2 FQGNSA. The CDR3 contains 14 residues. The CDR3 protein is CASSSFVGTTEAFF. DNA for the CDR3: TGTGCCAGCAGCTCATTCGTGGGGACCACTGAAGCTTTCTTT.

This clonotype came up many times. This chain joins TRBV7-2 and TRBJ1-1, with D possibly matching TRBD1 (5 bases). V was pared by 5 bases and J by 1 base, with 17 bases between. The CDR3 sequence is 16 residues long. Germline V CDR1 and CDR2: SGHTA, FQGNSA. The CDR3, as DNA: TGTGCCAGCAGCCGTCCCCTTCTCGGACAGAACACTGAAGCTTTCTTT. This sequence encodes CASSRPLLGQNTEAFF. Filled out from reference TRBV7-2 and TRBJ1-1, the complete variable domain reads GAGVSQSPSNKVTEKGKDVELRCDPISGHTALYWYRQSLGQGLEFLIYFQGNSAPDKSGLPSDRFSAERTGGSVSTLTIQRTQQEDSAVYLCASSRPLLGQNTEAFFGQGTRLTVV.

This clonotype was detected many times. CDR3 residues: CASSLLTGGEQFF. CDR3 nucleotide sequence: TGTGCCAGCAGCTTATTGACCGGGGGGGAGCAGTTCTTC. This rearrangement joins TRBV7-3 to TRBJ2-1; 7 bases are a match to TRBD2. The trim removed 2 bases at V and 10 bases at J, leaving 5 bases unmatched. The CDR3 is 13 amino acids. Germline V lookup: CDR1 SGHTA, CDR2 FQGTGA.

This chain connects TRBV14 to TRBJ2-1; no clear D gene. V lost 1 base to trimming and J lost 9 bases, with 10 bases between them. This CDR3 contains 13 residues. Germline V gives CDR1 SGHDN, CDR2 FVKESK. CDR3 amino acids: CASSQVVVAEQFF. The DNA of the CDR3 is TGTGCCAGCAGCCAAGTAGTAGTGGCTGAGCAGTTCTTC. The complete variable domain, with remaining parts taken from reference TRBV14 and TRBJ2-1, reads EAGVTQFPSHSVIEKGQTVTLRCDPISGHDNLYWYRRVMGKEIKFLLHFVKESKQDESGMPNNRFLAERTGGTYSTLKVQPAELEDSGVYFCASSQVVVAEQFFGPGTRLTVL.